A selection of T cell receptor beta chains follows, all from one sample in a study of cytomegalovirus exposure and HLA in healthy donors. Profiled with immunoSEQ multiplex PCR; TCRdb holds only in-frame clones, not every one. The sample holds about 150,000 clones; roughly 79% are singletons and the top ten take about 7.7%. The sequenced sample consisted of PBMCs. The receptors were gathered from a woman aged 40 to 50 in good health and CMV-seropositive. Both conserved end residues are part of each CDR3. The D gene is left open where the match is weak. Clone size is given for some rows only: seen once, a few or many times, or a class if the clone is expanded.

J: TRBJ2-3; V: TRBV6-5; size: .; D: TRBD1; CDR3: CASSYSRTGGPDTQYF; DNA: TGTGCCAGCAGTTACTCGCGGACAGGGGGTCCAGATACGCAGTATTTT
J: TRBJ2-3; V: TRBV5-1; size: .; D: .; CDR3: CASSFGGTDTSTDTQYF; DNA: TGCGCCAGCAGCTTTGGGGGGACTGATACTAGCACAGATACGCAGTATTTT
J: TRBJ2-5; V: TRBV20-1; size: .; D: .; CDR3: CSAHSQETQYF; DNA: TGCAGTGCTCACAGCCAAGAGACCCAGTACTTC
J: TRBJ2-6; V: TRBV5-1; size: few; D: TRBD1; CDR3: CASSLGDRGREIGANGLTF; DNA: TGCGCCAGCAGCCTGGGGGACAGGGGGCGAGAGATCGGGGCCAACGGCCTGACTTTC
J: TRBJ2-7; V: TRBV6-5; size: .; D: TRBD2; CDR3: CASRASGEYEQYF; DNA: TGTGCCAGCCGGGCTAGCGGAGAGTACGAGCAGTACTTC
J: TRBJ1-4; V: TRBV7-9; size: .; D: TRBD1; CDR3: CASRGREDEKLFF; DNA: TGTGCCAGTAGGGGGCGTGAGGATGAAAAACTGTTTTTT
J: TRBJ1-6; V: TRBV6-5; size: .; D: .; CDR3: CASSYGGSNSPLHF; DNA: TGTGCCAGCAGTTACGGGGGCAGCAATTCACCCCTCCACTTT
J: TRBJ1-2; V: TRBV5-6; size: .; D: TRBD1; CDR3: CASSSGQGERHRGYTF; DNA: TGTGCCAGCAGCTCCGGACAGGGCGAGCGACATCGTGGCTACACCTTC
J: TRBJ1-2; V: TRBV10-3; size: .; D: TRBD1; CDR3: CAIGDRAGNGYTF; DNA: TGTGCCATCGGGGACAGGGCGGGGAATGGCTACACCTTC
J: TRBJ2-7; V: TRBV7-3; size: .; D: TRBD2; CDR3: CASSLISGGEQYF; DNA: TGTGCCAGCAGCTTGATTTCGGGGGGCGAGCAGTACTTC
J: TRBJ1-1; V: TRBV2; size: few; D: TRBD1; CDR3: CATPGTANTEAFF; DNA: TGTGCCACCCCTGGGACAGCGAACACTGAAGCTTTCTTT
J: TRBJ2-7; V: TRBV5-1; size: .; D: TRBD2; CDR3: CASSLGGTSAPYEQYF; DNA: TGCGCCAGCAGCTTGGGGGGAACTAGCGCTCCCTACGAGCAGTACTTC
J: TRBJ1-6; V: TRBV2; size: .; D: .; CDR3: CASSTQGINSPLHF; DNA: TGTGCCAGCAGTACACAGGGAATTAATTCACCCCTCCACTTT
J: TRBJ1-2; V: TRBV30; size: once; D: TRBD1; CDR3: CAWNDRDYGYTF; DNA: TGTGCCTGGAACGACAGGGACTATGGCTACACCTTC
J: TRBJ1-4; V: TRBV4-3; size: .; D: .; CDR3: CASSQDQFTNPEKLFF; DNA: TGCGCCAGCAGCCAAGATCAGTTCACCAACCCTGAAAAACTGTTTTTT
J: TRBJ1-1; V: TRBV29-1; size: .; D: .; CDR3: CSVEQVSTEAFF; DNA: TGCAGCGTTGAGCAGGTTTCGACTGAAGCTTTCTTT
J: TRBJ1-6; V: TRBV13; size: .; D: TRBD1; CDR3: CASSRRTGGSPLHF; DNA: TGTGCCAGCAGCCGGCGGACAGGGGGCTCACCCCTCCACTTT
J: TRBJ2-5; V: TRBV18; size: .; D: .; CDR3: CASSPDLAAQETQYF; DNA: TGTGCCAGCTCACCGGACTTGGCAGCTCAAGAGACCCAGTACTTC
J: TRBJ2-1; V: TRBV30; size: .; D: TRBD1; CDR3: CAWSEGQGSNEQFF; DNA: TGTGCCTGGAGTGAGGGACAGGGTTCCAATGAGCAGTTCTTC
J: TRBJ2-1; V: TRBV6-1; size: .; D: .; CDR3: CASRRDFSSYNEQFF; DNA: TGTGCCAGCAGACGGGACTTCAGCTCCTACAATGAGCAGTTCTTC
J: TRBJ1-1; V: TRBV6-6; size: .; D: .; CDR3: CASSTGTDMNTEAFF; DNA: TGTGCCAGCAGCACCGGGACTGACATGAACACTGAAGCTTTCTTT
J: TRBJ1-2; V: TRBV6-5; size: .; D: TRBD1; CDR3: CASSYSWDRGSGYTF; DNA: TGTGCCAGCAGTTACTCATGGGACAGGGGTAGTGGCTACACCTTC
J: TRBJ2-7; V: TRBV5-4; size: .; D: .; CDR3: CASSLSPSSYEQYF; DNA: TGTGCCAGCAGCTTGTCCCCGAGCTCCTACGAGCAGTACTTC
J: TRBJ2-6; V: TRBV5-1; size: .; D: .; CDR3: CASSLNEHSGANVLTF; DNA: TGCGCCAGCAGCTTGAACGAGCACTCTGGGGCCAACGTCCTGACTTTC
J: TRBJ2-1; V: TRBV6-6; size: few; D: .; CDR3: CASSSDRSSYNEQFF; DNA: TGTGCCAGCAGTTCCGACAGAAGCTCCTACAATGAGCAGTTCTTC
J: TRBJ2-5; V: TRBV7-3; size: .; D: .; CDR3: CASSFGGRGGWETQYF; DNA: TGTGCCAGCAGCTTCGGGGGCCGCGGGGGCTGGGAGACCCAGTACTTC
J: TRBJ2-1; V: TRBV4-3; size: few; D: .; CDR3: CASSQEEYNEQFF; DNA: TGCGCCAGCAGCCAAGAGGAGTACAATGAGCAGTTCTTC
J: TRBJ1-1; V: TRBV7-9; size: .; D: .; CDR3: CASFQGLGTEAFF; DNA: TGTGCCAGCTTTCAGGGGTTGGGCACTGAAGCTTTCTTT
J: TRBJ2-1; V: TRBV21-1; size: .; D: .; CDR3: CASSKGTSGGQEQFF; DNA: TGTGCCAGCAGCAAGGGTACTAGCGGGGGTCAAGAGCAGTTCTTC
J: TRBJ1-3; V: TRBV7-8; size: once; D: .; CDR3: CASSLRGGQISGNTIYF; DNA: TGTGCCAGCAGCTTAAGGGGCGGTCAGATCTCTGGAAACACCATATATTTT
J: TRBJ2-7; V: TRBV6-6; size: .; D: TRBD1; CDR3: CASSYSIRDSSYEQYF; DNA: TGTGCCAGCAGTTACTCGATTCGGGACAGCTCCTACGAGCAGTACTTC
J: TRBJ2-1; V: TRBV4-3; size: .; D: .; CDR3: CASSQVSSLYNEQFF; DNA: TGCGCCAGCAGCCAAGTTTCTTCCCTATACAATGAGCAGTTCTTC
J: TRBJ2-7; V: TRBV7-8; size: few; D: TRBD1; CDR3: CASSPYRDRGYYEQYF; DNA: TGTGCCAGCAGCCCATATAGGGACAGGGGATATTACGAGCAGTACTTC
J: TRBJ1-1; V: TRBV10-3; size: .; D: TRBD1; CDR3: CAISRDSHNTEAFF; DNA: TGTGCCATCAGCCGGGACAGCCATAACACTGAAGCTTTCTTT
J: TRBJ2-7; V: TRBV5-1; size: .; D: .; CDR3: CASSEGERGYEQYF; DNA: TGCGCCAGTTCCGAGGGGGAGCGGGGCTACGAGCAGTACTTC
J: TRBJ2-2; V: TRBV4-1; size: .; D: TRBD1; CDR3: CASGTAPNTGELFF; DNA: TGCGCCAGTGGGACAGCTCCGAACACCGGGGAGCTGTTTTTT
J: TRBJ2-1; V: TRBV7-8; size: once; D: .; CDR3: CASSLTPSVSYNEQFF; DNA: TGTGCCAGCAGCCTAACGCCTAGCGTTAGCTACAATGAGCAGTTCTTC
J: TRBJ2-6; V: TRBV19; size: .; D: .; CDR3: CASTIRSRGANGLTF; DNA: TGTGCCAGTACCATTCGGTCTCGGGGGGCCAACGGCCTGACTTTC
J: TRBJ2-3; V: TRBV5-1; size: once; D: .; CDR3: CASSLEGAEADTQYF; DNA: TGCGCCAGCAGCTTGGAAGGGGCTGAGGCAGATACGCAGTATTTT
J: TRBJ1-5; V: TRBV6-1; size: .; D: .; CDR3: CASSEPRGHQPQHF; DNA: TGTGCCAGCAGTGAGCCGCGGGGGCATCAGCCCCAGCATTTT
J: TRBJ2-2; V: TRBV7-9; size: .; D: .; CDR3: CASSFLSPGNTGELFF; DNA: TGTGCCAGCAGCTTCCTATCGCCGGGGAACACCGGGGAGCTGTTTTTT
J: TRBJ2-5; V: TRBV4-3; size: .; D: .; CDR3: CASSQVGEETQYF; DNA: TGCGCCAGCAGCCAAGTAGGGGAAGAGACCCAGTACTTC
J: TRBJ1-1; V: TRBV19; size: .; D: .; CDR3: CASSIRGGNTEAFF; DNA: TGTGCCAGTAGTATCCGGGGGGGGAACACTGAAGCTTTCTTT
J: TRBJ2-3; V: TRBV5-4; size: .; D: TRBD2; CDR3: CASSSGLAGGQGTQYF; DNA: TGTGCCAGCAGCTCCGGACTAGCGGGGGGGCAAGGTACGCAGTATTTT
J: TRBJ2-7; V: TRBV5-1; size: .; D: .; CDR3: CASSLASSGGEQYF; DNA: TGCGCCAGCAGCTTGGCTTCGTCGGGTGGCGAGCAGTACTTC
J: TRBJ2-1; V: TRBV19; size: .; D: TRBD1; CDR3: CASSIDQTGRFF; DNA: TGTGCCAGTAGTATAGATCAGACAGGGAGATTCTTC
J: TRBJ1-1; V: TRBV14; size: .; D: .; CDR3: CASSPYGRSTEAFF; DNA: TGTGCCAGCAGCCCCTATGGGAGGAGCACTGAAGCTTTCTTT
J: TRBJ2-5; V: TRBV4-2; size: .; D: TRBD2; CDR3: CASSPQASGGSQETQYF; DNA: TGTGCCAGCAGCCCCCAGGCTAGCGGGGGCTCTCAAGAGACCCAGTACTTC
J: TRBJ2-1; V: TRBV30; size: .; D: .; CDR3: CAWVRQNRDNFNHEQFF; DNA: TGTGCCTGGGTGAGACAGAACCGGGACAACTTCAACCATGAGCAGTTCTTC
J: TRBJ2-5; V: TRBV5-4; size: .; D: .; CDR3: CASSLAGVGETQYF; DNA: TGTGCCAGCAGCTTGGCCGGGGTGGGGGAGACCCAGTACTTC
J: TRBJ1-6; V: TRBV7-2; size: .; D: .; CDR3: CASSLASGGRGNSPLHF; DNA: TGTGCCAGCAGCTTAGCCTCAGGAGGCCGAGGGAATTCACCCCTCCACTTT
J: TRBJ1-4; V: TRBV5-6; size: .; D: .; CDR3: CASSLAGVVATNEKLFF; DNA: TGTGCCAGCAGCTTGGCCGGGGTGGTTGCAACTAATGAAAAACTGTTTTTT